This is a list of T cell receptor beta chains from one sample in a study of T cells in Graves' hyperthyroidism and ophthalmopathy. TCRdb passed the multiplex PCR reads through MiXCR, listing each CDR3 protein once. This sample has hundreds of thousands of distinct CDR3 sequences, with 15% to 20% found just once. Sequences were obtained from blood. Receptor source: a woman between 18 and 30 years old with Graves' ophthalmopathy. CDR3s leave out the opening cysteine and the closing phenylalanine or tryptophan. Size is stated for part of the rows, as once, few or many counts, or as a class when the clone is expanded.

>TRBV7-2|TRBJ2-7|-|11
ASSLGSGDEQY
>TRBV7-3|TRBJ2-1|many|11
ASSFGAWDEQF
>TRBV11-1|TRBJ2-7|few|13
ASTPLSRGVHEQY
>TRBV3-1|TRBJ2-5|many|12
ASSNRIVQETQY
>TRBV20-1|TRBJ2-6|many|12
SARTESGANVLT
>TRBV28|TRBJ1-1|many|10
ASSTPGGLAF
>TRBV6-1|TRBJ2-5|many|12
ASNGPMAGETQY
>TRBV7-3|TRBJ2-1|-|13
ASSFGLSSYNEQF
>TRBV10-3|TRBJ1-1|-|11
AIRGGESTGAF
>TRBV10-3|TRBJ2-7|-|11
AIRGSSDDEQY
>TRBV9|TRBJ1-2|-|9
ASSVPDGYT
>TRBV30|TRBJ2-7|many|10
AWSASNLEQY
>TRBV30|TRBJ2-2|many|12
AWTSGGLLRELF
>TRBV20-1|TRBJ1-5|few|13
SARLGGYGNQPQH
>TRBV13|TRBJ2-1|many|11
ASSPEQGNEQF
>TRBV27|TRBJ2-4|many|16
ASPKEGDRTLAKNIQY
>TRBV20-1|TRBJ1-2|many|13
SARDSTGHNYGYT
>TRBV7-9|TRBJ2-1|-|15
ASSGSLAGGGYNEQF
>TRBV18|TRBJ2-3|few|14
ASSPGPSGVTDTQY
>TRBV12-3/TRBV12-4|TRBJ2-3|many|14
ASSLRGPRSTDTQY
>TRBV5-1|TRBJ2-1|few|15
ASSLLGGLAGIYEQF